The clone carrying this T cell receptor (beta chain) was picked up many times. Its antigen is currently unknown. These data belong to a study of identical twins. Only healthy Caucasians were included as donors. This CDR3 is 13 amino acids long. The V gene's germline CDR1 is DFQATT and CDR2 SNEGSKA (reference sequence). Trimming stripped 6 bases from V and 2 bases from J, with 13 bases between. Overall study results and limits: The study drew conclusions from cross-sectional statistical analysis, not from following the same donors. With monozygotic twins, out-of-frame TCR alpha sharing exceeded what models estimated.

TCRdb re-called the 5' RACE reads with MiXCR, one entry per CDR3 protein. The top ten clones hold 8.5% to 10% of a sample with 350,000 to 400,000 distinct CDR3 sequences, roughly 9% of them seen once. The sequence was obtained from a woman aged 50 to 60 in good health. This chain links TRBV20-1 with TRBJ1-2; D is unresolved. Sequencing was done on a sample of naive T cells sorted from blood. As DNA, the CDR3 is TGCAGTGCCGGAGAGGGTCAGAACTATGGCTACACCTTC. Protein product: CSAGEGQNYGYTF.